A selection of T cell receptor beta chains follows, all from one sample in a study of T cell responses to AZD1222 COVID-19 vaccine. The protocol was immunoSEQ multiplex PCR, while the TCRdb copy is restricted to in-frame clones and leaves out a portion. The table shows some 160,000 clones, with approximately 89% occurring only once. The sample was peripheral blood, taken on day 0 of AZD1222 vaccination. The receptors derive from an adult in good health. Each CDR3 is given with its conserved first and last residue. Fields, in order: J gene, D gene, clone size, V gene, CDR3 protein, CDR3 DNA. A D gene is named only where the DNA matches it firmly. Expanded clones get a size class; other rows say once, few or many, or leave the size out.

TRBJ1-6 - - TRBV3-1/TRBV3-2 CASSQKSPPLHF TGTGCCAGCAGCCAGAAATCTCCCCCCCTCCACTTT
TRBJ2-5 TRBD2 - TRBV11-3 CASSPGLALQETQYF TGTGCCAGCAGCCCGGGACTAGCTCTCCAAGAGACCCAGTACTTC
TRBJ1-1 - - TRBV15 CATSKGTTGRGTEAFF TGTGCCACCAGCAAGGGAACTACAGGGCGCGGCACTGAAGCTTTCTTT
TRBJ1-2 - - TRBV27 CASSLQGVQGYTF TGTGCCAGCAGTTTACAGGGCGTTCAAGGCTACACCTTC
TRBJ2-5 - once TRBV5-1 CASTRNGGQETQYF TGCGCCAGTACACGAAATGGGGGCCAAGAGACCCAGTACTTC
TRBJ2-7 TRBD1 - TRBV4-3 CASSQDLGTGTYEQYF TGCGCCAGCAGCCAAGATCTCGGGACAGGGACCTACGAGCAGTACTTC
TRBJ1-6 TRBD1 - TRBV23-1 CASSHPDRGLRSYNSPLHF TGCGCCAGCAGTCACCCCGACAGGGGCCTCCGCTCCTATAATTCACCCCTCCACTTT
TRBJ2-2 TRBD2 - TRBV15 CATSTGLAVNTGELFF TGTGCCACCAGCACGGGACTAGCGGTTAACACCGGGGAGCTGTTTTTT
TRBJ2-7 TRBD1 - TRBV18 CASSHSPGQVYEQYF TGTGCCAGCTCACATAGTCCGGGACAGGTGTACGAGCAGTACTTC
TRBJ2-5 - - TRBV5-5 CASSLGVGSQETQYF TGTGCCAGCAGCTTGGGAGTCGGCTCCCAAGAGACCCAGTACTTC
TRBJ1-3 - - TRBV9 CASSVNPASSGNTIYF TGTGCCAGCAGCGTAAATCCGGCGAGCTCTGGAAACACCATATATTTT
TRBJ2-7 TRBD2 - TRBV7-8 CASSLASGSYEQYF TGTGCCAGCAGCTTAGCTAGCGGGAGTTACGAGCAGTACTTC
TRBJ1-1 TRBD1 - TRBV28 CASSFDRAGNTEAFF TGTGCCAGCAGTTTTGACAGGGCCGGGAACACTGAAGCTTTCTTT
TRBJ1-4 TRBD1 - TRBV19 CASRRPGQGTEKLFF TGTGCCAGTAGGCGTCCGGGACAGGGGACAGAAAAACTGTTTTTT
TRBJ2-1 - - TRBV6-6 CASTEGAYNEQFF TGTGCCAGCACCGAGGGGGCCTACAATGAGCAGTTCTTC
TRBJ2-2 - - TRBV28 CASSSGGGPGTGELFF TGTGCCAGCAGTTCCGGCGGAGGGCCCGGCACCGGGGAGCTGTTTTTT
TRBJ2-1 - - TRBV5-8 CASSLGDSRYNEQFF TGTGCCAGCAGCTTGGGGGACTCAAGATACAATGAGCAGTTCTTC
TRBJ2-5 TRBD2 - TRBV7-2 CASSLGGGLARGETQYF TGTGCCAGCAGCTTAGGCGGAGGACTAGCGCGAGGGGAGACCCAGTACTTC
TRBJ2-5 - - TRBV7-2 CASSLDWTSGTQYF TGTGCCAGCAGCTTAGACTGGACCTCGGGGACCCAGTACTTC
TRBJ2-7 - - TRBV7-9 CASSLALQNYEQYF TGTGCCAGCAGCTTAGCGCTTCAAAACTACGAGCAGTACTTC
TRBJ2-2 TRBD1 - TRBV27 CASSLGTVNTGELFF TGTGCCAGCAGTTTAGGGACAGTTAACACCGGGGAGCTGTTTTTT
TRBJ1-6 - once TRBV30 CAWSPGQSNSPLHF TGTGCCTGGAGTCCTGGGCAATCGAATTCACCCCTCCACTTT
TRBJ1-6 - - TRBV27 CASSYISGLGSPLHF TGTGCCAGCAGTTATATTTCGGGGCTCGGATCACCCCTCCACTTT
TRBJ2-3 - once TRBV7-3 CASSLNGRRGLVDTQYF TGTGCCAGCAGCTTAAACGGGAGACGGGGATTAGTGGATACGCAGTATTTT
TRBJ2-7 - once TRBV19 CARTPLPGEQYF TGTGCCAGGACCCCCCTCCCCGGCGAGCAGTACTTC
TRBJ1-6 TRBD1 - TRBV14 CASSPTGKGYSPLHF TGTGCCAGCAGCCCGACAGGGAAGGGTTATTCACCCCTCCACTTT
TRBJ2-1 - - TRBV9 CASSVGMTRAGGHEQFF TGTGCCAGCAGCGTAGGGATGACGCGGGCCGGGGGCCATGAGCAGTTCTTC
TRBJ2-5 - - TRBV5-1 CASSSYPGLNQETQYF TGCGCCAGCAGCTCGTACCCCGGACTGAACCAAGAGACCCAGTACTTC
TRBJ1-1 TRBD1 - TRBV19 CASSIGVPKGANTEAFF TGTGCCAGTAGTATCGGAGTACCCAAGGGGGCGAACACTGAAGCTTTCTTT
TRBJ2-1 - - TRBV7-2 CASSFLDARNEQFF TGTGCCAGCAGCTTCTTAGACGCACGGAATGAGCAGTTCTTC
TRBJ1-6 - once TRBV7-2 CASSLSRVSYNSPLHF TGTGCCAGCAGCTTAAGCAGGGTCTCCTATAATTCACCCCTCCACTTT
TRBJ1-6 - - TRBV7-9 CASSFGRLASPLHF TGTGCCAGCAGCTTCGGCAGGTTGGCTTCACCCCTCCACTTT
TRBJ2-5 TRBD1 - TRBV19 CASKPTGGVLETQYF TGTGCCAGTAAACCGACAGGGGGCGTTTTAGAGACCCAGTACTTC
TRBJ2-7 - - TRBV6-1 CASSEDRTGSYEQYF TGTGCCAGCAGTGAAGATAGGACGGGCTCCTACGAGCAGTACTTC
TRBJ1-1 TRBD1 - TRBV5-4 CASSYSQGARTEAFF TGTGCCAGCAGCTATTCACAGGGGGCGCGGACTGAAGCTTTCTTT
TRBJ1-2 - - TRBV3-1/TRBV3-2 CASSLDWNYGYTF TGTGCCAGCAGCCTCGACTGGAACTATGGCTACACCTTC
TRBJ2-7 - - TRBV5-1 CASSLPGDGISYEQYF TGCGCCAGCAGCTTGCCGGGAGACGGTATATCCTACGAGCAGTACTTC
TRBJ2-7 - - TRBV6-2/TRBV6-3 CASSYPEWYEQYF TGTGCCAGCAGTTACCCTGAATGGTACGAGCAGTACTTC
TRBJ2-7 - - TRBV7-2 CASSLMGGPTYEQYF TGTGCCAGCAGCTTAATGGGGGGACCCACATACGAGCAGTACTTC
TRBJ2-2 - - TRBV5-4 CASSLQNLVNTGELFF TGTGCCAGCAGCTTGCAGAATCTAGTAAACACCGGGGAGCTGTTTTTT
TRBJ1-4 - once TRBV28 CASSRLQGGSEKLFF TGTGCCAGCAGTCGGCTACAGGGAGGGAGTGAAAAACTGTTTTTT
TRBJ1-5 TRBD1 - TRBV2 CASRILQGRAQHF TGTGCCAGCAGAATACTACAGGGGAGGGCCCAGCATTTT